The 25 T cell receptor beta chains reported below all come from one sample, sequenced in a study of blood T cells in healthy people across ages. Through a sample-barcoded 5' primer and a J-beta primer mix, a second PCR was run for roughly 6 to 12 cycles. Using its own MiXCR run on the 5' RACE reads, TCRdb lists one record per CDR3 protein. This sample yields about 1 million distinct CDR3 sequences, of which 40% to 55% are seen a single time; approximately 20% belongs to the top ten. Sequencing was done on a sample of blood. These receptors originate from a woman in her fifties or sixties in good health.

A few counts support this clonotype. J is TRBJ2-3 and V is TRBV5-1, with D uncertain. The CDR3 spans 13 residues. Trimming stripped 0 bases from V and 6 bases from J, with 8 bases between. Looked up from germline, CDR1 is SGHRS and CDR2 is YFSETQ. The CDR3 nucleotides read TGCGCCAGCAGCTTGGGGCAGGTGGATACGCAGTATTTT. It specifies CASSLGQVDTQYF.

This rearrangement joins TRBV21-1 to TRBJ2-5; TRBD2 reflects the table's D call only, with no check against the DNA. TRBV21-1 is marked as a pseudogene. CDR3 length: 16 amino acids. The CDR3 is CASSKDRALLQETQYF. Written as DNA, the CDR3 is TGTGCCAGCAGCAAGGACAGGGCCCTCCTCCAAGAGACCCAGTACTTC.

The rearrangement links TRBV7-8 to TRBJ1-2; the match to TRBD1 covers 7 bases. This CDR3 has 14 residues. The germline gives CDR1 SGHVS, CDR2 FQNEAQ. V was clipped by 5 bases and J by 6 bases; unmatched bases: 9. The CDR3 region has the DNA TGTGCCAGCAGCCGACAGACAGGGAAGGATGGCTACACCTTC. Residues: CASSRQTGKDGYTF.

V is TRBV20-1 and J is TRBJ1-4; no firm D call. V shed 2 bases and J shed 7 bases, with 14 bases lying between them. The CDR3 loop spans 14 amino acids. CDR1 is DFQATT and CDR2 is SNEGSKA in the germline V gene (reference sequence). CDR3 amino acids: CSARTRAAAEKLFF. The CDR3, as DNA: TGCAGTGCTAGAACCCGGGCCGCGGCTGAAAAACTGTTTTTT.

The sample holds a few counts of this clonotype. This chain links TRBV6-6 with TRBJ2-1; D is undetermined. This CDR3 comprises 14 residues. The germline CDR1 and CDR2 sequences are MNHNY and SVGAGI (reference sequence). With 0 bases removed from V and 5 bases from J, the gap between germline ends came to 8 bases. The CDR3 coding sequence is TGTGCCAGCAGTTACTCCCAGCCGAACAATGAGCAGTTCTTC. Protein product: CASSYSQPNNEQFF.

The chain links TRBV28 to TRBJ2-5; perhaps TRBD1 as D (5 bases). V lost 4 bases to trimming and J lost 2 bases, with 14 bases between them. This CDR3 is 15 amino acids long. In germline, CDR1 is MDHEN, CDR2 SYDVKM. CDR3 nucleotide sequence: TGTGCCAGCAGTTCTAGACAGATACCGCAAGAGACCCAGTACTTC. Translation: CASSSRQIPQETQYF.

This clonotype occurred a few times. The DNA of the CDR3 is TGTGCCAGCAGTTACTCAGGGGCGGGAGTTTTCGAGACCCAGTACTTC. Translating it yields CASSYSGAGVFETQYF. The J gene is TRBJ2-5, the V gene TRBV6-5; 7 positions match TRBD2. The CDR3 length is 16 residues. The V gene's germline CDR1 is MNHEY and CDR2 SVGAGI. V gave up 0 bases and J gave up 5 bases; unmatched junction bases: 9.

This clonotype was found many times. V gene TRBV7-2 combines with J gene TRBJ2-7; 9 bases are shared with TRBD1. The CDR3 extends over 14 amino acids. Germline values: CDR1 SGHTA, CDR2 FQGNSA. V lost 5 bases to trimming and J lost 6 bases; unmatched junction nucleotides: 8. This CDR3 reads CASSLDRGWGEQYF. The CDR3 bases are TGTGCCAGCAGCCTGGACAGGGGTTGGGGCGAGCAGTACTTC.

This clonotype was observed a few times. The V call is TRBV5-7, the J call TRBJ2-7; unclear D gene. TRBV5-7 is placed among ORFs of uncertain function. The V end lost 5 bases, the J end lost 2 bases, and 14 bases lay between the germline ends. This CDR3 is built from 14 residues. CDR3 nucleotides: TGTGCCAGCAGTTTCTTCGGCCGTACCTACGAGCAGTACTTC. It specifies CASSFFGRTYEQYF.

The V and J genes are TRBV5-1 and TRBJ2-2, with D tentatively TRBD1 (5 bases). This CDR3 has 14 amino acids. CDR1 and CDR2 (germline): SGHRS, YFSETQ. Trimming took 0 bases from V and 6 from J, leaving 9 bases between them. CDR3 region: CASSLAQGPGELFF. CDR3 DNA sequence: TGCGCCAGCAGCTTGGCCCAGGGCCCCGGGGAGCTGTTTTTT.

V usage is TRBV7-9 and J usage is TRBJ2-1; D uncertain. Germline V gives CDR1 SEHNR, CDR2 FQNEAQ (reference sequence). V lost 1 base and J lost 4, with 11 bases in between. The CDR3 extends over 15 amino acids. The CDR3 sequence: CASSLGTVPYNEQFF. The CDR3 DNA follows: TGTGCCAGCAGCTTAGGGACGGTGCCTTACAATGAGCAGTTCTTC.

This clonotype was seen a handful of times. This chain uses TRBV21-1 with TRBJ2-7; the listed D gene, TRBD2, was not tested against the DNA. TRBV21-1 is a pseudogene. This CDR3 comprises 17 residues. The CDR3 reads CASREVAGVLNAYEQYF. In DNA form, the CDR3 reads TGTGCCAGCCGCGAGGTAGCGGGAGTTCTGAATGCCTACGAGCAGTACTTC.

V and J are TRBV12-3 or TRBV12-4 and TRBJ2-5; TRBD2 matches at 11 bases. The CDR3 extends over 14 amino acids. V was clipped by 4 bases and J by 7 bases; unmatched bases: 5. CDR3 loop: CASSYFTSGGTQYF. CDR3 DNA: TGTGCCAGCAGTTACTTCACTAGCGGGGGGACCCAGTACTTC.

This clonotype was seen ten or more times. The gene calls are TRBV20-1 and TRBJ2-7; 10 nucleotides line up with TRBD1. Germline trimming cut 5 bases from V and 7 bases from J; bases unmatched to any gene: 8. The CDR3 length is 13 residues. CDR1 is DFQATT, CDR2 SNEGSKA, per germline (reference sequence). The CDR3 DNA reads TGCAGTGCTGGTCGACAGGGGGCTGGTGAGCAGTACTTC. Translating gives CSAGRQGAGEQYF.

This chain uses TRBV11-2 with TRBJ2-3; TRBD1 agrees at 7 bases. The CDR3 is 15 amino acids. V lost 3 bases and J lost 5; bases outside the gene matches: 8. Germline CDR1 and CDR2: SGHAT and FQNNGV. The DNA of the CDR3 is TGTGCCAGCAGCTTCTGGCAGGGGGTTAAAGATACGCAGTATTTT. Residues: CASSFWQGVKDTQYF.

This clonotype was picked up a small number of times. This chain connects TRBV19 to TRBJ1-2; D gene ambiguous. Trimming removed 4 bases from V and 2 bases from J, with 17 bases in between. In germline, CDR1 is LNHDA, CDR2 SQIVND (reference sequence). The CDR3 is 16 residues long. The CDR3 region is CASSRRARMGNYGYTF. CDR3 coding DNA: TGTGCCAGTAGTAGAAGGGCCAGAATGGGCAACTATGGCTACACCTTC.

This clonotype has a single count. The CDR3 sequence is CDRRRSSYEQYF. Written as DNA, the CDR3 is TGCGACCGACGACGGAGCTCCTACGAGCAGTACTTC. The chain employs TRBV20-1 and TRBJ2-7; no clear D gene. Germline V lookup: CDR1 DFQATT, CDR2 SNEGSKA (reference sequence). This CDR3 is 12 amino acids long.

This clonotype was picked up a small number of times. The V call is TRBV10-1, the J call TRBJ2-7; 8 bases match TRBD1. Germline V gives CDR1 WNHNN, CDR2 SYGVQD (reference sequence). There are 14 residues in the CDR3. J lost 0 bases, V lost 6 bases, and 4 bases had no gene match. DNA for the CDR3: TGCGCCAGCAGCGCGGACAGGGCCTCCTACGAGCAGTACTTC. Protein product: CASSADRASYEQYF.

The chain couples TRBV2 to TRBJ2-1; maybe TRBD2 (5 bases). From germline, CDR1 is SNHLY and CDR2 FYNNEI. Deletions cut 8 bases from V and 3 bases from J, with 17 bases between. This CDR3 is built from 15 residues. CDR3 region: CASGFGLVSYNEQFF. DNA of the CDR3: TGTGCCAGCGGTTTCGGACTGGTAAGCTACAATGAGCAGTTCTTC. Together with reference TRBV2 and TRBJ2-1, the CDR3 gives the full variable domain: EPEVTQTPSHQVTQMGQEVILRCVPISNHLYFYWYRQILGQKVEFLVSFYNNEISEKSEIFDDQFSVERPDGSNFTLKIRSTKLEDSAMYFCASGFGLVSYNEQFFGPGTRLTVL.

As concerns this clonotype: A read error is possible here, since a much larger clone lies one base away. The chain is built from TRBV7-8 and TRBJ2-4; D perhaps matches TRBD2 (5 bases). The CDR3 totals 15 residues. Germline V CDR1 and CDR2: SGHVS, FQNEAQ. V lost 5 bases and J lost 3, with 14 bases in between. CDR3 protein: CASSLGPAGKNIQYF. The CDR3 DNA reads TGTGCCAGCAGCCTGGGCCCCGCGGGCAAAAACATTCAGTACTTC.

In its sample, this clonotype was seen a few times. The chain joins TRBV20-1 to TRBJ1-4; D unclear. Trimming removed 4 bases at V and 0 bases at J, with 12 bases between. The CDR3 runs 15 residues. Germline V gene lookup returns CDR1 DFQATT and CDR2 SNEGSKA (reference sequence). The CDR3 protein is CSATLTGSTNEKLFF. CDR3 coding DNA: TGCAGTGCTACCTTGACGGGGTCAACTAATGAAAAACTGTTTTTT.

This clonotype was counted a few times. The rearrangement joins TRBV4-1 to TRBJ2-1; TRBD1 agrees at 8 bases. Looked up from germline, CDR1 is MGHRA and CDR2 is YSYEKL. The CDR3 contains 16 residues. V gave up 4 bases and J gave up 4 bases; unmatched junction bases: 9. The CDR3 DNA sequence: TGCGCCAGCAGCCCACAGGGACAGGCGAGGTACAATGAGCAGTTCTTC. Translated, it gives CASSPQGQARYNEQFF.

The CDR3 region is CASSLVASLSTDTQYF. CDR3 bases: TGCGCCAGCAGCTTGGTCGCTAGTCTTAGCACAGATACGCAGTATTTT. V and J are TRBV5-1 and TRBJ2-3; D is unclear. The CDR3 consists of 16 residues. Germline V gene data show CDR1 as SGHRS and CDR2 as YFSETQ. The V and J ends lost 0 bases and 0 bases respectively, with 11 bases between them.

This rearrangement joins TRBV7-9 to TRBJ2-1; TRBD2 agrees at 7 bases. Germline V gene data show CDR1 as SEHNR and CDR2 as FQNEAQ (reference sequence). This CDR3 contains 16 residues. The J segment lost 9 bases and the V segment lost 2 bases, leaving 13 bases of the junction unmatched. The CDR3 nucleotides read TGTGCCAGCAGCTTAACCCAACTAGCGCCTTTTAGTGAGCAGTTCTTC. Translating it yields CASSLTQLAPFSEQFF. Full variable domain (missing parts from reference TRBV7-9 and TRBJ2-1): DTGVSQNPRHKITKRGQNVTFRCDPISEHNRLYWYRQTLGQGPEFLTYFQNEAQLEKSRLLSDRFSAERPKGSFSTLEIQRTEQGDSAMYLCASSLTQLAPFSEQFFGPGTRLTVL.

This chain joins TRBV7-9 and TRBJ2-1, with D maybe TRBD2 (5 bases). Trimming left V 7 bases short and J 6 bases short, with 10 bases between. The CDR3 has 12 amino acids. Germline assignment: CDR1 SEHNR and CDR2 FQNEAQ (reference sequence). CDR3 nucleotide sequence: TGTGCCAGCAAATTAGGAGGCAATGAGCAGTTCTTC. Amino acids: CASKLGGNEQFF.